This T cell receptor beta chain derives from a study of blood T cell repertoires in COVID-19. Sequencing used immunoSEQ multiplex PCR; TCRdb keeps in-frame clones, though not all of them. The sample records 200,000 to 250,000 clones, 80% to 85% being singletons. CDR1 is MNHEY and CDR2 is SMNVEV in the germline V gene (reference sequence). Trimming cost V 6 bases and J 4 bases, with 19 bases left between them. The CDR3 is made up of 15 amino acids. Sequencing used PBMCs or T cells enriched from blood (not recorded which). This receptor was identified in a woman aged 50 to 60 with acute COVID-19. V is TRBV27 and J is TRBJ2-7; perhaps TRBD2 as D (7 bases). The CDR3 DNA is TGTGCCAGCAGCCCTTGGGGGGGCAAGAGATACGAGCAGTACTTC. Residues: CASSPWGGKRYEQYF.